This is a list of T cell receptor beta chains from one sample in a study of human T cells and chemical hapten exposure. TCRdb ran MiXCR on the RACE reads and lists one entry per CDR3 protein. This table holds roughly 48,000 distinct CDR3 sequences, approximately 11% found once. The sample consisted of whole blood, taken in connection with sensitization to the hapten diphenylcyclopropenone (DPC). The receptors were gathered from a woman aged 40 to 50 with alopecia areata. Some clones in this sample may be carry-over from other donors' samples. CDR3s include the opening cysteine and the closing phenylalanine or tryptophan. A D gene is named only where the DNA matches it firmly. Clone size is stated in some rows and not others, as once, few, many or a class when expanded.

TRBV18	TRBD1	TRBJ1-2	few	TGTGCCAGCTCACCGGGACAGGGAAACTATGGCTACACCTTC	CASSPGQGNYGYTF
TRBV4-3	TRBD1	TRBJ1-5	NA	TGCGCCAGCAGCCAAGATCACAGGGGAGGACAGCCCCAGCATTTT	CASSQDHRGGQPQHF
TRBV5-4	NA	TRBJ2-1	NA	TGTGCCAGCAGCTTGCGGTCCAGAGACAATGAGCAGTTCTTC	CASSLRSRDNEQFF
TRBV29-1	NA	TRBJ2-7	many	TGCAGCGGAACAGGGAGCCGGAACGAGCAGTACTTC	CSGTGSRNEQYF
TRBV7-2	NA	TRBJ1-5	few	TGTGCCAGCAGCTTAGCAGGGGGTCAGCCCCAGCATTTT	CASSLAGGQPQHF
TRBV19	NA	TRBJ2-5	NA	TGTGCCAGTACCCCCCCGGGGATGCGAGAGACCCAGTACTTC	CASTPPGMRETQYF
TRBV6-6	TRBD1	TRBJ2-2	many	TGTGCCAGCAGTTACGGGGACAGGAACACCGGGGAGCTGTTTTTT	CASSYGDRNTGELFF
TRBV30	NA	TRBJ1-1	NA	TGTGCCTGGAGTGTACAGGGTCCTGAAGCTTTCTTT	CAWSVQGPEAFF
TRBV28	TRBD1	TRBJ1-2	many	TGTGCCAGCAGCCTAAGGACAGGGGCGATCGCAGGAGGCTACACCTTC	CASSLRTGAIAGGYTF
TRBV4-3	TRBD2	TRBJ2-1	few	TGCGCCAGCAGCCACGGGAGGGCCTACAATGAGCAGTTCTTC	CASSHGRAYNEQFF
TRBV29-1	NA	TRBJ1-1	NA	TGCAGCGTTGTTGAACAGGAAGCTTTCTTT	CSVVEQEAFF
TRBV11-2	TRBD1	TRBJ2-1	many	TGTGCCAGCAGCTCCCACAGGGGGAAAACCTACAATGAGCAGTTCTTC	CASSSHRGKTYNEQFF
TRBV29-1	TRBD2	TRBJ2-5	many	TGCAGCGTTGACCCACTAGCGGGGGGATCCCAAGAGACCCAGTACTTC	CSVDPLAGGSQETQYF
TRBV29-1	NA	TRBJ2-3	many	TGCAGCGTGGACGAAAGCACAGATACGCAGTATTTT	CSVDESTDTQYF
TRBV29-1	TRBD1	TRBJ1-1	many	TGCAGCGTTGAGGGCAGGGGGGCCACTGAAGCTTTCTTT	CSVEGRGATEAFF
TRBV7-9	TRBD2	TRBJ2-3	NA	TGTGCCAGCTTGGGGACTAGAGAGGGGGATACGCAGTATTTT	CASLGTREGDTQYF
TRBV7-2	TRBD2	TRBJ2-1	NA	TGTGCCAGCAGCCCGACTAGCGGGGGACCCAATGAGCAGTTCTTC	CASSPTSGGPNEQFF
TRBV10-1	TRBD1	TRBJ2-7	NA	TGCGCCAGCAGTGATACAGGGGATTTCTCCTACGAGCAGTACTTC	CASSDTGDFSYEQYF
TRBV30	TRBD1	TRBJ1-4	few	TGTGCCTGGAACAACAGGGGGAGGGATGAAAAACTGTTTTTT	CAWNNRGRDEKLFF
TRBV5-4	NA	TRBJ2-3	many	TGTGCCAGCAGCACTAGCACAGATACGCAGTATTTT	CASSTSTDTQYF
TRBV7-2	TRBD2	TRBJ2-3	few	TGTGCCAGCAGCTACGAGCGGGGGGAGGGTAGAGATACGCAGTATTTT	CASSYERGEGRDTQYF
TRBV28	NA	TRBJ1-4	many	TGTGCCAGCAGTCCAGGGGACAATGAAAAACTGTTTTTT	CASSPGDNEKLFF
TRBV7-2	NA	TRBJ2-7	few	TGTGCCAGCAGCTCCTCCGGGACAACTTTCGGCTACGAGCAGTACTTC	CASSSSGTTFGYEQYF
TRBV6-4	NA	TRBJ2-2	NA	TGTGCCAGCAGAGGACTATCGAACACCGGGGAGCTGTTTTTT	CASRGLSNTGELFF
TRBV5-6	TRBD1	TRBJ1-6	medium-sized	TGTGCCAGCAGGTACGGGACAGGGGATAATTCACCCCTCCACTTT	CASRYGTGDNSPLHF
TRBV6-5	TRBD1	TRBJ1-1	NA	TGTGCCACCAAGACAGGGGGCATGAACACTGAAGCTTTCTTT	CATKTGGMNTEAFF
TRBV23-1	TRBD1	TRBJ2-7	few	TGCGCCAGCAGTCCCCCGGGACAGTCCTACGAGCAGTACTTC	CASSPPGQSYEQYF
TRBV25-1	TRBD2	TRBJ2-7	NA	TGTGCTAGCGGGAGCTGGTACGAGCAGTACTTC	CASGSWYEQYF
TRBV20-1	NA	TRBJ2-3	few	TGCAGTGCTAGAGATATAGGCCGACAGCCCACAGATACGCAGTATTTT	CSARDIGRQPTDTQYF
TRBV29-1	NA	TRBJ2-7	many	TGCAGCGTTGTGAGGGAGAATGGGTACGAGCAGTACTTC	CSVVRENGYEQYF
TRBV29-1	NA	TRBJ1-3	NA	TGCAGCGTTGTTGCGCGATACTCTGGAAACACCATATATTTT	CSVVARYSGNTIYF
TRBV29-1	TRBD1	TRBJ2-1	few	TGCAGCGTGGGGACAGGTCCCAATGAGCAGTTCTTC	CSVGTGPNEQFF
TRBV29-1	NA	TRBJ2-7	few	TGCAGCGTTGAGGCTCGGGAGCCTTACGAGCAGTACTTC	CSVEAREPYEQYF
TRBV29-1	NA	TRBJ2-1	NA	TGCAGCGTTACCCGGGGCCTAATAAACAATGAGCAGTTCTTC	CSVTRGLINNEQFF
TRBV9	TRBD1	TRBJ1-1	NA	TGTGCCAGCAGCGGGAAGTACCAGGGGGCGCCAGCTTTCTTT	CASSGKYQGAPAFF
TRBV7-6	NA	TRBJ2-5	many	TGTGCCAGCAGCCCCCTGAGAGAGGAAGAGACCCAGTACTTC	CASSPLREEETQYF
TRBV11-3	NA	TRBJ2-1	few	TGTGCCAGCAGGGACTACAATTACAATGAGCAGTTCTTC	CASRDYNYNEQFF
TRBV5-4	NA	TRBJ2-3	NA	TGTGCCAGCAATATGCAGAGAGGGTTTGTGGATACGCAGTATTTT	CASNMQRGFVDTQYF
TRBV12-3/TRBV12-4	TRBD2	TRBJ2-1	few	TGTGCCAGCAGCCCGAGGACTAGCGGGGTCAATGAGCAGTTCTTC	CASSPRTSGVNEQFF
TRBV5-1	NA	TRBJ2-2	NA	TGCGCCAGCAGCTGGGACGGAACCACCGGGGAGCTGTTTTTT	CASSWDGTTGELFF
TRBV27	NA	TRBJ2-3	many	TGTGCCAGCAGTTTATCCGAGGTGGATACGCAGTATTTT	CASSLSEVDTQYF
TRBV20-1	NA	TRBJ2-7	few	TGCAGTAAGGCGGGACAAGCCCTCACCGAGCAGTACTTC	CSKAGQALTEQYF
TRBV28	TRBD1	TRBJ2-4	few	TGTGCCAGCAGTTTGGGACAGGGAAACATTCAGTACTTC	CASSLGQGNIQYF
TRBV18	TRBD2	TRBJ2-3	NA	TGTGCCAGCTCACTTTCGGGAGGATCTAGCACAGATACGCAGTATTTT	CASSLSGGSSTDTQYF
TRBV29-1	NA	TRBJ2-3	NA	TGCAGCGTTTCTGGAGCAACTCACACAGATACGCAGTATTTT	CSVSGATHTDTQYF
TRBV5-4	TRBD1	TRBJ1-4	many	TGTGCCAGCAGCTTAAAACAGGGGAACCCTAATGAAAAACTGTTTTTT	CASSLKQGNPNEKLFF
TRBV4-1	NA	TRBJ2-5	few	TGCGCCAGCAGCCAGGAAGGGACGCGGAAGACCCAGTACTTC	CASSQEGTRKTQYF
TRBV24-1	NA	TRBJ2-3	many	TGTGCCACCAGTCTCCAAGCGGGCAACACAGATACGCAGTATTTT	CATSLQAGNTDTQYF
TRBV29-1	TRBD1	TRBJ1-5	few	TGCAGCGTTACTACTCAGGGGGCGAGCAATCAGCCCCAGCATTTT	CSVTTQGASNQPQHF
TRBV12-3/TRBV12-4	TRBD1	TRBJ2-2	NA	TGTGCCAGCAGTTTTCGGTCAGGGACAGGGGCCGGGGAGCTGTTTTTT	CASSFRSGTGAGELFF
TRBV28	NA	TRBJ2-6	many	TGTGCCAGCAGTTCTGAACGCTCTGGGGCCAACGTCCTGACTTTC	CASSSERSGANVLTF
TRBV29-1	NA	TRBJ2-1	few	TGCAGCGTCCTAGGAGGCCTAGAGCATGAGCAGTTCTTC	CSVLGGLEHEQFF
TRBV28	NA	TRBJ1-4	many	TGTGCCAGCAGTTGGGGGGCTAAGGTGGAAAATGAAAAACTGTTTTTT	CASSWGAKVENEKLFF
TRBV6-5	NA	TRBJ2-3	many	TGTGCCAGCAGTTATCCACAGAGCCCAGATACGCAGTATTTT	CASSYPQSPDTQYF
TRBV7-2	NA	TRBJ1-1	NA	TGTGCCAGCAGCTTAGAGGGGGTTACTGAAGCTTTCTTT	CASSLEGVTEAFF
TRBV25-1	TRBD1	TRBJ1-1	few	TGTGCCAGCAGTGAAAGACAGGGAATAACTGAAGCTTTCTTT	CASSERQGITEAFF
TRBV3-1	TRBD1	TRBJ1-1	NA	TGTGCCAGCAGCCAAGAAGGGGGCAGTCGGGCTTTCTTT	CASSQEGGSRAFF
TRBV6-1	NA	TRBJ1-1	many	TGTGCCAGCAGTGATTGGCAGGGGACTGAAGCTTTCTTT	CASSDWQGTEAFF
TRBV6-6	TRBD1	TRBJ2-5	NA	TGTGCCAGCAGTAAAGGGACAGTTAAAGAGACCCAGTACTTC	CASSKGTVKETQYF
TRBV24-1	NA	TRBJ2-6	many	TGTGCCACCAGTGATGGTGGTAGAACTGGGGCCAACGTCCTGACTTTC	CATSDGGRTGANVLTF